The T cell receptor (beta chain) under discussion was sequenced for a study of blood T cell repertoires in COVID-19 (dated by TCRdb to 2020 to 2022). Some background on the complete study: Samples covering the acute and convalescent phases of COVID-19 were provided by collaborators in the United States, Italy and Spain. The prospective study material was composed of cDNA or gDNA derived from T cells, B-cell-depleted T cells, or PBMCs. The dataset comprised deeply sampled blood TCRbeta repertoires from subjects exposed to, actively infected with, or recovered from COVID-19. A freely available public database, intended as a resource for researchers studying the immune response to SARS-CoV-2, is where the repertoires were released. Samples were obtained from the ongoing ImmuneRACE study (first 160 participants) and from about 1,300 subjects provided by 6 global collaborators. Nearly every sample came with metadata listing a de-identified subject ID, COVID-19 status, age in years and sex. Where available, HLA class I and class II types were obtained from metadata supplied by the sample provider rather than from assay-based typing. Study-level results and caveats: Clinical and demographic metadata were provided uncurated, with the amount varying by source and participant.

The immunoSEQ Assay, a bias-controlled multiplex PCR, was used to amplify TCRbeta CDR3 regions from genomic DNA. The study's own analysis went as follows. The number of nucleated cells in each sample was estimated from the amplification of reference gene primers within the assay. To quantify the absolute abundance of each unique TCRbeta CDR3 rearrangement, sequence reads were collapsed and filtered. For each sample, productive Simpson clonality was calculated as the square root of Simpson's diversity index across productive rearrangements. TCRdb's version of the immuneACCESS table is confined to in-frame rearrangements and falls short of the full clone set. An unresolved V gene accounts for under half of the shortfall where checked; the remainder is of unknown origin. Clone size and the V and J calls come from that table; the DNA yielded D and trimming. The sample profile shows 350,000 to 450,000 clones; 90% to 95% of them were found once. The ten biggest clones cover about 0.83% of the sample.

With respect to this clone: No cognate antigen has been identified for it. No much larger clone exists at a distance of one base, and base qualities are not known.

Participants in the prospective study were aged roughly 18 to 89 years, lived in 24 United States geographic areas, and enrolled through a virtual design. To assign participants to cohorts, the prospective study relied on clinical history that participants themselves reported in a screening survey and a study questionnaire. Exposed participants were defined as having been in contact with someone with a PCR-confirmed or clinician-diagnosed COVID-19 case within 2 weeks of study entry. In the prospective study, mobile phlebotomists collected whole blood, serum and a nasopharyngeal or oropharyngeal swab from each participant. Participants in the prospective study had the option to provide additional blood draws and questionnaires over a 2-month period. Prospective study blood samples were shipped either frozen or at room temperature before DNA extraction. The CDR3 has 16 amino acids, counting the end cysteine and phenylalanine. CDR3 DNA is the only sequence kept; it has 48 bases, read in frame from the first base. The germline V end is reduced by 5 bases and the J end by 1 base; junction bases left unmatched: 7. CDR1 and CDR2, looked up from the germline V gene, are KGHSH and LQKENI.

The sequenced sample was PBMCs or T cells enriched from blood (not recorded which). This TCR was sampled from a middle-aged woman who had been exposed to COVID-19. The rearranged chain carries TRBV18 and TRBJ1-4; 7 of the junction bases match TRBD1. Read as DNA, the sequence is TGTGCCAGCTCAAACGGGAGGGGGCGAACTAATGAAAAACTGTTTTTT. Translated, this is CASSNGRGRTNEKLFF.